The entry below describes one TCR beta chain. These data come from a study of T-cell memory formation after mild COVID-19. Each CDR3 protein gets one entry after TCRdb re-called the 5' RACE reads with MiXCR. Of about 470,000 distinct CDR3 sequences in the sample, about 23% were seen once. V was clipped by 0 bases and J by 6 bases; unmatched bases: 4. This CDR3 spans 15 amino acids. Germline V CDR1 and CDR2: KGHDR, SFDVKD. The source of this sequence is an adult woman who had mild COVID-19 (a few samples of this study predate the infection). Cell type and time point are not known. The sequencing sample was made of PBMCs or a T cell subset sorted from them (not recorded which). The V gene is TRBV24-1, the J gene TRBJ2-1; 7 positions agree with TRBD1. CDR3 sequence (DNA): TGTGCCACCAGTGATTTGACAGGGGTGGGCAATGAGCAGTTCTTC. This codes for CATSDLTGVGNEQFF.